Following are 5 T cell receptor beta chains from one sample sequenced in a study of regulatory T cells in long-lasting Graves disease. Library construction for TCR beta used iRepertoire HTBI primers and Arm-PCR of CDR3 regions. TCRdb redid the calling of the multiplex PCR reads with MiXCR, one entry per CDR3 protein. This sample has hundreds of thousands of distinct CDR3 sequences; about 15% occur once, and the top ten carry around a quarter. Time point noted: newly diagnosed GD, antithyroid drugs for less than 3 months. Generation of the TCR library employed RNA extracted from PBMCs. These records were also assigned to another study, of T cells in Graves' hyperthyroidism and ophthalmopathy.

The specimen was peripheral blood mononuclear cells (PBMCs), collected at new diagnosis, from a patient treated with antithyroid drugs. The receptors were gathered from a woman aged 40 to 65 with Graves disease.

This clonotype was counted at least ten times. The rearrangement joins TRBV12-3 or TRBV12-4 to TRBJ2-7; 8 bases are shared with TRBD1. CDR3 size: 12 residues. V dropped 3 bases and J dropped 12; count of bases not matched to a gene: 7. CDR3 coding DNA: TGTGCCAGCAGTTTGGGGGACAGGTATCGGTACTTC. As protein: CASSLGDRYRYF.

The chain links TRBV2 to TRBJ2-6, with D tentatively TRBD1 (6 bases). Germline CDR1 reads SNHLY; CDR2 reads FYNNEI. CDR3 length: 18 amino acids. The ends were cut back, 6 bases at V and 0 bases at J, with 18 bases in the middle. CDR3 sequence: CASSLQGWRSSGANVLTF. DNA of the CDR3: TGTGCCAGCAGCTTACAGGGTTGGCGAAGCTCTGGGGCCAACGTCCTGACTTTC.

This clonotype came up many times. The DNA of the CDR3 is TGTGCCAGCAGCCCTTTACACCTGACTACCGTTGGCTACACCTTC. It yields the protein CASSPLHLTTVGYTF. V usage is TRBV28 and J usage is TRBJ1-2; D is uncertain. The germline CDR1 and CDR2 sequences are MDHEN and SYDVKM. This CDR3 has 15 amino acids. V lost 6 bases and J 7 bases, leaving 21 bases between the germline ends.

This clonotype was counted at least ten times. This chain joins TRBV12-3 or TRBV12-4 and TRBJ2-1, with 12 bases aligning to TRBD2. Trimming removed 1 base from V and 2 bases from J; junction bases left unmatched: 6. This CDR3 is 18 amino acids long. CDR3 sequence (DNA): TGTGCCAGCAGTTTAGGTGCGAGACTAGCGGGGGCCTACAATGAGCAGTTCTTC. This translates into CASSLGARLAGAYNEQFF.

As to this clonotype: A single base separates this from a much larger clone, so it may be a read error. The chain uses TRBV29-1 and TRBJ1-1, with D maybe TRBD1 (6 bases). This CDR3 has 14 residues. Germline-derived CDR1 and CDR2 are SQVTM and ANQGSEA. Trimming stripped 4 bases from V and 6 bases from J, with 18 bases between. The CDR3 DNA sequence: TGCAGCGTTGGGGAGGGCAGGGGTTACCCTGAAGCTTTCTTT. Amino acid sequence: CSVGEGRGYPEAFF.